Given below is one TCR beta chain in context. This sample stems from a study of blood T cell repertoires in COVID-19. Study information: There were acute and convalescent COVID-19 samples, and they came from the United States, Italy and Spain. PBMCs, B-cell-depleted T cells, or T cells provided the cDNA or gDNA that made up the material.

Study processing details: How many nucleated cells were present was estimated from reference gene primer amplification. Generated by immunoSEQ multiplex PCR, the TCRdb table keeps only in-frame clones and is missing some. Clonal size and the V and J genes are those of that table, whereas D and trimming came from the DNA. The sample consists of approximately 90,000 clones, about nine tenths of them appearing once. V trimming: 2 bases; J trimming: 1 base; junction bases outside the gene matches: 5. The CDR3 length is 16 residues. Germline CDR1 reads ENHRY; CDR2 reads SYGVKD. The V gene is TRBV10-3, the J gene TRBJ1-1; 9 bases fit TRBD1. Sequences were obtained from peripheral blood. This sequence originates from a woman in her 70s with acute or convalescent COVID-19. CDR3 nucleotides: TGTGCCATCAGTGAGGCTAAGGGACAGGGGAACACTGAAGCTTTCTTT. Its translation: CAISEAKGQGNTEAFF.